This TCR beta chain comes out of a study of blood T cells in healthy people across ages (dated by TCRdb to 2015 to 2017). For the study in its entirety: In model experiments, roughly one uniquely barcoded TCR beta cDNA molecule per two T cells was captured by template switching. To avoid experimental bias, donors of different ages were spread randomly across the sequencing lanes. The study measured age-related changes in TCR beta repertoire diversity using deep sequencing normalized with unique cDNA molecular identifiers. For two donors (one aged 18 to 30 and one aged 80 or older), the study analyzed two additional independent replicas of 1 million unique cDNA reads from the same blood draw. The donors were split into four age groups: young (average approximately 16 years), middle-aged (39), aged (approximately 59) and long-lived (roughly 88).

Libraries were constructed by 5' RACE. TCRdb shows the sequencer as Illumina HiSeq 2500. The second PCR ran for about 7 to 11 cycles and used a J-beta primer mix along with a sample-barcoded 5' primer. Each TCR beta cDNA molecule received a unique molecular identifier from a template-switch 5' adaptor carrying 12 random nucleotides. At least 2.5 million CDR3-containing paired-end reads were obtained from each sample. First-strand cDNA was synthesized from all RNA with the Mint cDNA synthesis kit, primed by a TRBC-specific oligonucleotide. After uracil-DNA glycosylase treatment, a first 18-cycle PCR used universal primers M1SS and BC2_uni_R on all cDNA. The study's own analysis went as follows. Normalization of each sample was performed by random selection of 1 million high-quality reads, each carrying a distinct molecular identifier. Instead of being binned into consensus sequences, reads that shared molecular identifiers were thrown out. MiTCR, set to a Q25 quality threshold and the strictest error-elimination algorithm, was used for CDR3 identification, clonotype clustering and error correction. A nonparametric unseen species model using Euler transformation provided a lower-bound estimate of total TCR beta diversity. In-frame beta chains were kept once TCRdb had trimmed the public reads at Q25 with fastp and called clones with MiXCR. Here each entry gathers all rows of one CDR3 protein and keeps the most common genes and DNA. None of the V and J calls come from the authors' own analysis; TCRdb made them. The sample yields hundreds of thousands of distinct CDR3 sequences; 56% were counted once. 20% to 30% of the sample is taken by the ten largest.

General study outcomes and caveats: A strong correlation was found between observed TCR beta diversity and the percentage of naive T cells measured by flow cytometry. Conclusive comparison of naive and antigen-experienced compartments was prevented by the profiling of bulk unsorted PBMCs. Because donor CMV infection status was unknown, age-related changes in expanded clonotypes were potentially confounded. Total diversity estimates from one million sequenced T cells were considered lower bounds and underestimates. As age increased, observed TCR beta diversity per million T cells dropped in a roughly linear way, and a significant reduction was already evident by age around 41. Compared with the aged group, more naive CD4+ T cells, fewer expanded clones and increased TCR diversity were shown by the long-lived group, suggesting age selection.

Donors were 35 to 40 systemically healthy Caucasian individuals from Russia aged roughly 6 to 90 years. Ten milliliters of peripheral blood were collected from each donor into EDTA-treated Vacutainer tubes. PBMCs were isolated by Ficoll-Paque density-gradient centrifugation, with at least 7 million obtained per sample. Trizol reagent was used to extract total RNA from the PBMCs, yielding at least 6 micrograms per sample. The percentages of naive CD45RAhigh/CD27high T cells were determined by flow cytometry on a PBMC aliquot from every donor. As concerns this clonotype: What antigen it recognizes has not been identified. No much larger clonotype is one base removed from it; base qualities were not supplied.

Sequencing was carried out using blood. The clonotype comes from a man aged 35 to 55 in good health.

The base sequence is TGTGCCAGCAGCTTAGCTGCGACAGGGAATTTTGGAGTCCTGACTTTC. Its protein is CASSLAATGNFGVLTF. Rearrangement joined TRBV7-9 to TRBJ2-6, with 7 middle bases fitting TRBD1. Measured from the cysteine to the phenylalanine, the CDR3 is 16 residues long. The kept DNA is CDR3 alone, 48 bases in frame from the first base. Based on the germline V gene (reference sequence), the CDR1 and CDR2 sequences are SEHNR and FQNEAQ. From V the trimming removes 0 bases and from J it removes 13 bases, while the gene matches leave 12 bases of the junction unaccounted for.